Given below is one T cell receptor (beta chain) in context. The antigen this receptor binds is unknown. No qualities accompany the bases; no much larger clone lies one base away. The time point label of this sample denotes: before neoadjuvant nivolumab. None of the patients had received prior systemic or radiation treatment, and all were newly diagnosed with stage II-IVA oral cavity squamous cell carcinoma. The cohort was made up of patients with locally advanced, HPV-negative oral cavity squamous cell carcinoma. No culture maintenance or expansion was done, as the peripheral blood mononuclear cells went straight to analysis. The samples were drawn from a longitudinal correlative study tied to a single-arm phase II trial testing neoadjuvant nivolumab in oral cavity squamous cell carcinoma. Genomic DNA-based TCRbeta sequencing was performed on subject-matched pre- and post-treatment PBMCs and tumors from three responders and three non-responders. Peripheral blood mononuclear cells were collected once before nivolumab treatment and again after treatment, at the time of surgery. The Maxwell RSC DNA from Cells kit was used to isolate genomic DNA from PBMCs.

Taken from cysteine to phenylalanine, the CDR3 has 18 residues. Only the CDR3 DNA stays, 54 bases, in frame from base 1. Reading the germline V gene (reference sequence) gives CDR1 PRHDT and CDR2 FYEKMQ. Trimming accounts for 4 bases at V and 1 base at J, while the number of junction bases matched to no gene is 13. For deep sequencing of PBMC libraries, mostly roughly 520 ng of input genomic DNA was used, and six replicates were run per sample. TCRbeta libraries were prepared with the immunoSEQ hsTCRbeta kit according to the manufacturer's instructions. Sequencing of the completed libraries took place using an Illumina NovaSeq 6000 S4 flow cell after they had been pooled to 2.5 to 3.5 nM. In the original analysis: The immunoSEQ Analyzer was used for raw data preprocessing and quality control. The analysis was restricted to productive rearrangements, with each unique CDR3 amino acid sequence defining a clonotype. Using the R package tcR, the researchers computed the Gini-Simpson index as their estimate of repertoire clonality. Gini indices were compared with Student's t test, and associations with tumor size change were assessed by Pearson correlation. Drawn from immuneACCESS, this table holds only the in-frame rearrangements with V and J called that TCRdb kept. Clones are partly lost; checked studies trace under half to an unresolved V gene and leave the rest unexplained. Clone size and V and J calls were adopted from that table, with D and trimming inferred from the DNA. The table for this sample lists 15,000 to 20,000 clones; roughly three quarters of them were counted only once. Of the sample, around 2.6% falls within the top ten clones.

The sample originates from a study of neoadjuvant anti-PD-1 for oral cavity cancer (dated by TCRdb to the early 2020s). Broadly, across the study: Before curative-intent surgical resection, most patients were given three to four biweekly doses of nivolumab at 3 mg/kg. Patients who did not progress were given a fourth nivolumab dose at about day 43 and had definitive surgical resection on days 50-56. Under RECIST 1.1, patients with complete response, partial response or stable disease were classed as responders, and patients with progression were classed as non-responders. There were approximately 12 patients in the parent correlative cohort, and the response rate was less than 40%. The paper as a whole reports these results and caveats: Higher pretreatment blood Treg/Th17 ratios correlated with both higher pretreatment blood TCRbeta clonality and lower post-treatment tumor TCRbeta clonality. After neoadjuvant nivolumab, T cell clonality (Gini index) in PBMCs was significantly higher in non-responders than in responders. Only three patients per response group were included in the TCR analyses, and the authors called for validation in larger cohorts.

The TCR was taken from a person between 40 and 80 years old with oral cavity squamous cell carcinoma. This sequence uses TRBV13 and TRBJ1-3, and TRBD1 aligns with 7 junction nucleotides. The sequenced sample was PBMCs, obtained before nivolumab (anti-PD-1) treatment. Read as DNA, the sequence is TGTGCCAGCAGCTGGGGAGGGGACAGCCGTGCATCTGGAAACACCATATATTTT. Protein translation: CASSWGGDSRASGNTIYF.